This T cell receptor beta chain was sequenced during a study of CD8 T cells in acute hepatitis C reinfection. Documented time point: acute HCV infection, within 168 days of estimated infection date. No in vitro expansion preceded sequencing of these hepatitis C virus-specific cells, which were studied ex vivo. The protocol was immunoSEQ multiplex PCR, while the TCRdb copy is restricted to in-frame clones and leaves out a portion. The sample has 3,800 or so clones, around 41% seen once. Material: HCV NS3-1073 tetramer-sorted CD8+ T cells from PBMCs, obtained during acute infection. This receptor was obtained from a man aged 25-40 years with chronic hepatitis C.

This chain's CDR3 is CSAFSGANVLTF. The CDR3 DNA reads TGCAGCGCCTTCTCTGGGGCCAACGTCCTGACTTTC. The chain is built from TRBV29-1 and TRBJ2-6; the D is unclear. V was cut by 7 bases and J by 0 bases, with 4 bases left in between. CDR3 length: 12 amino acids. The germline V gene encodes CDR1 SQVTM and CDR2 ANQGSEA.